This TCR beta chain was sequenced for a study of blood T cell repertoires in COVID-19. As for the study in general: Samples representing acute and convalescent COVID-19 were sourced from the United States, Italy and Spain.

The V end lost 7 bases, the J end lost 4 bases, and 16 bases lay between the germline ends. Germline V lookup: CDR1 MNHEY, CDR2 SVGAGI. This CDR3 is built from 14 residues. Some clones are missing from TCRdb's copy, which holds only in-frame ones; the method was immunoSEQ multiplex PCR. The sample includes about 47,000 clones, approximately 80% of them seen just once. Source material: peripheral blood. This clonotype was obtained from a man between 60 and 70 years old with acute or convalescent COVID-19. The chain links TRBV6-5 to TRBJ1-2; TRBD1 is a possible D gene (6 bases). This CDR3 reads CASTPLGHPYGYTF. CDR3 nucleotides: TGTGCCAGCACCCCATTGGGACACCCCTATGGCTACACCTTC.